Each of the 3 T cell receptor beta chains below was sequenced from the same sample in a study of CD8+ T cells in alopecia areata. Following extraction, RNA underwent reverse transcription to cDNA, which served as the sequencing template. The table came from immunoSEQ multiplex PCR; TCRdb's copy has only in-frame clones and leaves some out. The sample comprises 120,000 or so clones, about 46% of which are singletons, and about 10% rests with the top ten. Specimen: NKG2D-low CD8+ T cells sorted from blood. The receptor source for this set is a human donor with alopecia areata.

The chain uses TRBV11-2 and TRBJ2-6; D is ambiguous. This CDR3 spans 14 amino acids. Germline V gives CDR1 SGHAT, CDR2 FQNNGV. V was trimmed by 6 bases and J by 0 bases, leaving 6 bases between them. The CDR3 DNA follows: TGTGCCAGCAGTTCATACTCTGGGGCCAACGTCCTGACTTTC. This sequence encodes CASSSYSGANVLTF.

The DNA of the CDR3 is TGCAGCGTTTTCACAGGGTCCACTGAAGCTTTCTTT. It codes for CSVFTGSTEAFF. The chain carries TRBV29-1 and TRBJ1-1; D may be TRBD1 (6 bases). The V and J ends lost 5 bases and 4 bases respectively, with 11 bases between them. Germline lookup yields CDR1 SQVTM and CDR2 ANQGSEA. The CDR3 runs to 12 residues.

The table lists this clone with a few counts. The V and J genes are TRBV29-1 and TRBJ2-1; 9 bases align to TRBD1. J gave up 7 bases and V 7 bases, and 11 bases lay outside the gene matches. CDR3 size: 14 residues. CDR1 is SQVTM, CDR2 ANQGSEA, per germline. CDR3 DNA: TGCAGCGCCCCGGGACAGGGAAGTGGTAATGAGCAGTTCTTC. Protein: CSAPGQGSGNEQFF.